This T cell receptor (beta chain) emerged from a study of T cell responses to AZD1222 COVID-19 vaccine. Notes on the study in general: Within unmutated variant regions lay the reported targets of nearly half of spike-specific TCRs. The study sampled repertoires only after the peak T cell response. A mostly white British donor set with more females was recruited, and clonal diversity was possibly underestimated.

In regard to this clone: The antigen remains unidentified.

Analysis merged second doses at about 4 or about 12 weeks. CDR3 length: 13 amino acids. V was cut by 4 bases and J by 4 bases, with 8 bases left in between. Germline CDR1 LGHNA, CDR2 YNFKEQ. Some clones are missing from TCRdb's copy, which holds only in-frame ones; the method was immunoSEQ multiplex PCR. Of about 200,000 clones in the sample, about nine tenths are singletons; the top ten hold 3% to 4%. The receptor comes from an adult who received the AZD1222 COVID-19 vaccine. The chain carries TRBV4-2 and TRBJ1-5, with D unclear. The source was peripheral blood, collected 28 days after the second AZD1222 dose. Here the CDR3 DNA reads TGTGCCAGCAGCCGCACGGATAATCAGCCCCAGCATTTT. Translation gives CASSRTDNQPQHF.